The 11 T cell receptor beta chains listed next were all sequenced from one sample in a study of post-analysis software for immune sequencing data. Sequencing libraries made from TCR beta cDNA carried unique molecular identifiers. TCRdb passed the PCR reads through MiXCR, listing each CDR3 protein once. The data hold about 150,000 distinct CDR3 sequences, with around 30% observed a single time. Regarding the study as a whole: In patients, TRBV5-6, TRBV5-1 and TRBV20-1 belonged to four or five TRBV segments found more frequently than in controls.

Their antigens are not known. Sequencing was carried out using blood. Source of these receptors: a girl aged 10 to 17 with multiple sclerosis.

The rearrangement uses TRBV6-6 and TRBJ1-6; 7 bases agree with TRBD1. CDR1 and CDR2 (germline): MNHNY, SVGAGI (reference sequence). The CDR3 covers 15 residues. V gave up 9 bases and J gave up 0 bases; unmatched junction bases: 5. Here the CDR3 DNA reads TGTGCCAGTCGACAGGGCGACTCCTATAATTCACCCCTCCACTTT. Amino acids: CASRQGDSYNSPLHF.

This clonotype was detected only a few times. The gene calls are TRBV2 and TRBJ2-1; D is undetermined. The V end was cut by 6 bases, the J end by 8 bases, with 20 bases between. Germline V CDR1 and CDR2: SNHLY, FYNNEI. CDR3 length equals 15 residues. CDR3 amino acids: CASRPITTSAYEQFF. The CDR3 region has the DNA TGTGCCAGCAGGCCGATCACTACTTCTGCCTATGAGCAGTTCTTC.

This clonotype turned up a few times. The rearrangement joins TRBV5-5 to TRBJ2-3, with a tentative D call TRBD2 (5 bases). This CDR3 spans 16 amino acids. CDR1 SGHKS and CDR2 YYEKEE come from the germline V gene (reference sequence). Deletions cut 3 bases from V and 5 bases from J, with 19 bases between. The CDR3, as DNA: TGTGCCAGCAGCTCCGGACTCGTTGCTGTTATAGATACGCAGTATTTT. Encoded protein: CASSSGLVAVIDTQYF.

The chain links TRBV5-5 to TRBJ2-7, with 10 bases fitting TRBD1. The CDR3 covers 15 residues. The V gene's germline CDR1 is SGHKS and CDR2 YYEKEE (reference sequence). Germline trimming cut 2 bases from V and 3 bases from J; bases unmatched to any gene: 5. CDR3 nucleotides: TGTGCCAGCAGCTTCGATCGGACAGGGGGCTACGAGCAGTACTTC. It is translated as CASSFDRTGGYEQYF. The whole variable domain, filled in from reference TRBV5-5 and TRBJ2-7, reads DAGVTQSPTHLIKTRGQQVTLRCSPISGHKSVSWYQQVLGQGPQFIFQYYEKEERGRGNFPDRFSARQFPNYSSELNVNALLLGDSALYLCASSFDRTGGYEQYFGPGTRLTVT.

The rearrangement uses TRBV3-1 and TRBJ2-4, with a weak D call TRBD2 (7 bases). From germline, CDR1 is LGHDT and CDR2 YNNKEL (reference sequence). V shed 0 bases and J shed 11 bases, with 11 bases lying between them. This CDR3 contains 13 residues. CDR3 loop: CASSQEGGHVQYF. The CDR3 DNA reads TGTGCCAGCAGCCAAGAGGGGGGGCACGTTCAGTACTTC.

This clonotype was detected ten times or more. CDR3 coding DNA: TGCAGTGCTAGTTTGGGAGCGGTCTACAATGAGCAGTTCTTC. It codes for CSASLGAVYNEQFF. The chain combines TRBV20-1 with TRBJ2-1; D may be TRBD2 (5 bases). The V and J ends lost 3 bases and 3 bases respectively, with 12 bases between them. Per the germline V gene, CDR1 is DFQATT and CDR2 is SNEGSKA (reference sequence). There are 14 residues in the CDR3.

This clonotype has ten or more counts. The genes are TRBV3-1 and TRBJ2-7; D unresolved. CDR3 size: 14 residues. V was shortened by 1 base and J by 2 bases, with 9 bases between the two germline ends. Germline CDR1 LGHDT, CDR2 YNNKEL (reference sequence). The CDR3 sequence: CASSQGEYTYEQYF. The CDR3 DNA is TGTGCCAGCAGCCAAGGGGAATACACCTACGAGCAGTACTTC.

This clonotype was counted many times. CDR3 nucleotide sequence: TGTGCCAGCAGGACAGGGGGAGGCCAGCCCCAGCATTTT. This translates into CASRTGGGQPQHF. The chain is built from TRBV28 and TRBJ1-5; 9 nucleotides agree with TRBD1. CDR3 length equals 13 residues. Germline V gene data show CDR1 as MDHEN and CDR2 as SYDVKM. V was pared by 6 bases and J by 7 bases, with 4 bases of the junction left unmatched.

The V gene is TRBV29-1, the J gene TRBJ1-1; TRBD1 matches 9 bases. The CDR3 consists of 14 residues. In germline, CDR1 is SQVTM, CDR2 ANQGSEA. V lost 4 bases, J lost 0 bases, and 3 bases stayed unmatched. The CDR3 here is CSVVRTGVNTEAFF. For the CDR3, the DNA is TGCAGCGTTGTACGGACAGGGGTGAACACTGAAGCTTTCTTT.

This clonotype was picked up many times. The chain employs TRBV27 and TRBJ2-7; the D is unclear. Germline V gene data show CDR1 as MNHEY and CDR2 as SMNVEV (reference sequence). With 2 bases removed from V and 2 bases from J, the gap between germline ends came to 13 bases. There are 15 residues in the CDR3. The CDR3 sequence is CASSLLGSRTYEQYF. CDR3 sequence (DNA): TGTGCCAGCAGTTTACTCGGCAGTCGCACCTACGAGCAGTACTTC.

This clonotype was seen ten or more times. The V and J genes are TRBV4-2 and TRBJ1-5; possible D gene TRBD1, 5 bases. This CDR3 has 15 residues. Germline lookup yields CDR1 LGHNA and CDR2 YNFKEQ. V lost 0 bases and J lost 5, with 11 bases in between. The CDR3 coding sequence is TGTGCCAGCAGCCAAGATTACGGGGCTCATCAGCCCCAGCATTTT. This encodes CASSQDYGAHQPQHF.